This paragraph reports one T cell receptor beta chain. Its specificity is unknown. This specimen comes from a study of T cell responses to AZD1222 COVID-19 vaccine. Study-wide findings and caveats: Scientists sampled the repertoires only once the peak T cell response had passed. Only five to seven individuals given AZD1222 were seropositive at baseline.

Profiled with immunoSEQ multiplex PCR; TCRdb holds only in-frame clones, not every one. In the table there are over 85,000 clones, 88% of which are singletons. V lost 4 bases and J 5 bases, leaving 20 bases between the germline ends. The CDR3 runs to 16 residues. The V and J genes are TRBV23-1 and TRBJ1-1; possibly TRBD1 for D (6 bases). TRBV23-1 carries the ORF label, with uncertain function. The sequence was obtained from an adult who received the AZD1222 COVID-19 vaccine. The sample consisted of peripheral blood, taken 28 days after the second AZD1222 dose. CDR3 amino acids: CASSPEDASQGTEAFF. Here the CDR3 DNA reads TGCGCCAGCAGTCCCGAAGACGCCTCCCAGGGGACTGAAGCTTTCTTT.